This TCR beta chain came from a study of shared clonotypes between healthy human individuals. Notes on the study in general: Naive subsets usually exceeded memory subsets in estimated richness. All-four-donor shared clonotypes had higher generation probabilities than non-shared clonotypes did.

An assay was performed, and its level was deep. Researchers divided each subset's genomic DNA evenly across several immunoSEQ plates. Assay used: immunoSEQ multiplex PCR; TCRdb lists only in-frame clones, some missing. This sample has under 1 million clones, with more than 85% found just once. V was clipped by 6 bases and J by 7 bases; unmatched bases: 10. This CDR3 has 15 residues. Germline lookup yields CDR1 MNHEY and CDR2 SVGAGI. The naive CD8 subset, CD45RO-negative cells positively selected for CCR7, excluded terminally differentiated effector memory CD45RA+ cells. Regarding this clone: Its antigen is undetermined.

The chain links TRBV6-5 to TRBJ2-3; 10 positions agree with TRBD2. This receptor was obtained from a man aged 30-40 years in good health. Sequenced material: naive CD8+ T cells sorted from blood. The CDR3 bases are TGTGCCAGCAGAAAAACAGCGGGAGGGAACAATACGCAGTATTTT. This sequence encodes CASRKTAGGNNTQYF.